One and the same sample provided the 17 T cell receptor beta chains below, sequenced in a study of T cell responses to AZD1222 COVID-19 vaccine. Profiled with immunoSEQ multiplex PCR; TCRdb holds only in-frame clones, not every one. The sample contains 140,000 to 150,000 clones, roughly 92% of which appear only once. The sample here was peripheral blood, taken on day 0 of AZD1222 vaccination. The receptors originated from an adult in good health.

The rearrangement uses TRBV6-6 and TRBJ1-1, with D unresolved. With 0 bases removed from V and 1 base from J, the gap between germline ends came to 6 bases. The germline CDR1 and CDR2 sequences are MNHNY and SVGAGI (reference sequence). The CDR3 has 14 residues. CDR3 sequence: CASSYSSANTEAFF. As DNA, the CDR3 is TGTGCCAGCAGTTACTCATCTGCGAACACTGAAGCTTTCTTT.

Turning to this clone: The germline gene is not matched at one end of the junction; a read error may be the cause. This rearrangement joins TRBV28 to TRBJ2-1, with D perhaps TRBD2 (7 bases). This CDR3 is built from 13 residues. CDR1 and CDR2 from the germline V gene are MDHEN and SYDVKM. CDR3 amino acids: CASMGGRALRWVF. CDR3 nucleotide sequence: TGTGCCTCTATGGGGGGGCGCGCCTTAAGATGGGTCTTC.

In this sample, this clone turned up once. The V and J genes are TRBV5-1 and TRBJ2-2, with D perhaps TRBD1 (5 bases). The germline V gene has CDR1 SGHRS and CDR2 YFSETQ. Trimming took 3 bases from V and 1 from J, leaving 7 bases between them. The CDR3 spans 14 residues. CDR3 region: CASSSGQNTGELFF. The CDR3 DNA sequence: TGCGCCAGCAGCTCCGGACAGAACACCGGGGAGCTGTTTTTT.

The chain couples TRBV2 to TRBJ1-1, with TRBD1 as a possible D gene (5 bases). The germline CDR1 and CDR2 sequences are SNHLY and FYNNEI. V lost 1 base and J 5 bases, leaving 11 bases between the germline ends. The CDR3 is made up of 14 amino acids. The CDR3 is CASSEESGGTEAFF. CDR3 in DNA: TGTGCCAGCAGTGAAGAGTCGGGGGGTACTGAAGCTTTCTTT.

In DNA, the CDR3 is TGTGCCAGCAGCTTGGGTCACAGGGCTGGAAACACCATATATTTT. This codes for CASSLGHRAGNTIYF. The chain recombines TRBV5-6 with TRBJ1-3, with D maybe TRBD1 (6 bases). CDR3 size: 15 residues. V was clipped by 0 bases and J by 2 bases, with 9 bases between them. In germline, CDR1 is SGHDT, CDR2 YYEEEE.

The rearrangement joins TRBV5-1 to TRBJ2-2; TRBD1 aligns across 8 bases. The germline V gene encodes CDR1 SGHRS and CDR2 YFSETQ. With V trimmed by 5 bases and J by 7 bases, 7 bases remained unmatched. This CDR3 is built from 14 residues. The CDR3 protein is CASSSQGAVGELFF. In DNA, the CDR3 is TGCGCCAGCAGTTCGCAGGGGGCAGTCGGGGAGCTGTTTTTT.

V is TRBV10-2 and J is TRBJ1-2; D not resolved. Trimming left V 1 base short and J 4 bases short, with 10 bases between. This CDR3 region has 14 residues. The V gene's germline CDR1 is WSHSY and CDR2 SAAADI. CDR3 loop: CASSELKGPYGYTF. CDR3 coding DNA: TGCGCCAGCAGTGAGTTAAAGGGCCCCTATGGCTACACCTTC.

The V and J genes are TRBV5-8 and TRBJ2-1; no firm D call. Germline assignment: CDR1 SGHTS and CDR2 YDEGEE. V was shortened by 3 bases and J by 7 bases, with 8 bases between the two germline ends. The CDR3 contains 12 residues. The CDR3 coding sequence is TGTGCCAGCAGCTCGTCCTGGAATGAGCAGTTCTTC. This translates into CASSSSWNEQFF.

The chain recombines TRBV5-1 with TRBJ2-7; 7 positions match TRBD2. The CDR3 contains 13 residues. V gave up 3 bases and J gave up 7 bases; unmatched junction bases: 7. Germline V gene sequence: CDR1 SGHRS, CDR2 YFSETQ. The CDR3, as DNA: TGCGCCAGCAGCTGGGAGTCTAGCGGTGAGCAGTACTTC. It specifies CASSWESSGEQYF. Complete variable domain (other parts from reference TRBV5-1 and TRBJ2-7): KAGVTQTPRYLIKTRGQQVTLSCSPISGHRSVSWYQQTPGQGLQFLFEYFSETQRNKGNFPGRFSGRQFSNSRSEMNVSTLELGDSALYLCASSWESSGEQYFGPGTRLTVT.

The gene calls are TRBV6-5 and TRBJ1-6; maybe TRBD1 (5 bases). Trimming cost V 5 bases and J 11 bases, with 13 bases left between them. Germline V gene sequence: CDR1 MNHEY, CDR2 SVGAGI. The CDR3 contains 13 residues. CDR3 sequence (DNA): TGTGCCAGCAGTCGGGACGGGATTACACCCCTCCACTTT. Residues: CASSRDGITPLHF.

The chain uses TRBV28 and TRBJ2-7, with D perhaps being TRBD1 or TRBD2 (5 bases each). There are 14 residues in the CDR3. V lost 5 bases to trimming and J lost 1 base, with 12 bases between them. Germline V gene sequence: CDR1 MDHEN, CDR2 SYDVKM. As DNA, the CDR3 is TGTGCCAGCAGTCCGGGGCAGGCTTCCTACGAGCAGTACTTC. Its translation: CASSPGQASYEQYF.

The rearrangement uses TRBV6-5 and TRBJ1-2; 8 bases align to TRBD1. The CDR3 runs 13 residues. The J segment lost 8 bases and the V segment lost 5 bases, leaving 7 bases of the junction unmatched. Germline V gene data show CDR1 as MNHEY and CDR2 as SVGAGI. CDR3 residues: CASSTSRGRGYTF. In DNA form, the CDR3 reads TGTGCCAGCAGTACCTCCAGGGGGCGAGGCTACACCTTC.

The chain couples TRBV11-1 to TRBJ2-7; D remains unclear. CDR1 is SGHAT, CDR2 FQDESV, per germline (reference sequence). The V gene lost 6 bases and the J gene lost 3 bases, with 15 bases spanning the gap. This CDR3 contains 14 residues. The CDR3 sequence: CASSLQSPGYEQYF. The CDR3 nucleotides are TGTGCCAGCAGTCTTCAAAGTCCAGGCTACGAGCAGTACTTC.

The chain carries TRBV30 and TRBJ2-1; the match to TRBD2 covers 7 bases. The germline CDR1 and CDR2 sequences are GTSNPN and SVGIG (reference sequence). The CDR3 extends over 15 amino acids. Germline trimming cut 0 bases from V and 4 bases from J; bases unmatched to any gene: 6. Written as DNA, the CDR3 is TGTGCCTGGAGTGTACTGGCGGGAGCATACAATGAGCAGTTCTTC. Amino acid sequence: CAWSVLAGAYNEQFF.

V usage is TRBV10-3 and J usage is TRBJ2-7; a weak D match, TRBD2 (6 bases). Germline assignment: CDR1 ENHRY and CDR2 SYGVKD. The CDR3 has 12 amino acids. The V end was cut by 4 bases, the J end by 10 bases, with 14 bases between. The CDR3: CAISGGVRDQYF. CDR3 nucleotide sequence: TGTGCCATCAGTGGGGGGGTGAGGGACCAGTACTTC.

V gene TRBV5-1 combines with J gene TRBJ2-7, with D unresolved. CDR3 size: 15 residues. The germline gives CDR1 SGHRS, CDR2 YFSETQ. Trimming shortened V by 1 base and J by 3 bases, and 14 bases separated the two germline ends. The CDR3 loop is CASSLRPEEGYEQYF. The CDR3 DNA reads as TGCGCCAGCAGCTTGCGACCCGAAGAAGGCTACGAGCAGTACTTC.

The sample holds one count of this clone. V usage is TRBV7-9 and J usage is TRBJ1-5; 7 positions agree with TRBD1. V lost 5 bases to trimming and J lost 4 bases; unmatched junction nucleotides: 8. The length of the CDR3 is 15 residues. Germline V lookup: CDR1 SEHNR, CDR2 FQNEAQ (reference sequence). CDR3 DNA: TGTGCCAGCAGCCCCGAGACAGGGAGGAATCAGCCCCAGCATTTT. It codes for CASSPETGRNQPQHF.